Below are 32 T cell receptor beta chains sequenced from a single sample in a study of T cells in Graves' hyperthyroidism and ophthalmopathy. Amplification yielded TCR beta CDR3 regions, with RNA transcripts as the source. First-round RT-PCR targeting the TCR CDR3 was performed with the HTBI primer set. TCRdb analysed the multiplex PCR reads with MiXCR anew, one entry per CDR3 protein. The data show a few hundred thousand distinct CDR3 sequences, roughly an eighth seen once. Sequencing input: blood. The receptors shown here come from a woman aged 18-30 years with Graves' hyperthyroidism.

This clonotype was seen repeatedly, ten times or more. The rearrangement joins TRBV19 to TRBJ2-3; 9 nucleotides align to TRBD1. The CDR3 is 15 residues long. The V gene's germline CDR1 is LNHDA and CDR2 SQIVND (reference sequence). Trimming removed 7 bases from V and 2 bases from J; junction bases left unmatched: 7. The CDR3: CASTTGTGYTDTQYF. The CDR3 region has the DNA TGTGCCAGTACCACCGGGACAGGGTACACAGATACGCAGTATTTT.

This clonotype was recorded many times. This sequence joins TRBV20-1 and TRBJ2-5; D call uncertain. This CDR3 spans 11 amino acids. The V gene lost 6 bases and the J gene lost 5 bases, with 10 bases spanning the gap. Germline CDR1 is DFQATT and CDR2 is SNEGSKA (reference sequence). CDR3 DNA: TGCAGTGCCTCGGATCTGGAGACCCAGTACTTC. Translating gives CSASDLETQYF.

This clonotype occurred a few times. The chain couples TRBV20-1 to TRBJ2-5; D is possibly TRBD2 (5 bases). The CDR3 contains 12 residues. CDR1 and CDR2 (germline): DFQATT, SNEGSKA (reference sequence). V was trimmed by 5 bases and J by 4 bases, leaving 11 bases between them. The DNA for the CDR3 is TGCAGTGCTGAGGACTTTGGAGAGACCCAGTACTTC. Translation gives CSAEDFGETQYF.

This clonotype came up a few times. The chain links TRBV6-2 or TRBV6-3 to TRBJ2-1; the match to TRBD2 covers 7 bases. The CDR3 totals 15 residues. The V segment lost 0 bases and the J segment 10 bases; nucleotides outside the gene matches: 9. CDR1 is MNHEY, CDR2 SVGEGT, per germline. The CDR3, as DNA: TGTGCCAGCAGTTACTCGTTCAGGGCTAGCGGAGAGCAGTTCTTC. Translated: CASSYSFRASGEQFF.

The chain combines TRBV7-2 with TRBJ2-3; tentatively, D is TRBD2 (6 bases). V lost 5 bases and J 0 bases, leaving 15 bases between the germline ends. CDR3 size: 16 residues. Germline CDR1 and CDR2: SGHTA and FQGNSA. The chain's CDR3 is CASSPSGGSSTDTQYF. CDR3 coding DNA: TGTGCCAGCAGCCCCAGTGGGGGGAGTAGCACAGATACGCAGTATTTT.

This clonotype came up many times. CDR3 protein: CSARDLAGRPLQYF. The CDR3 DNA reads as TGCAGTGCTAGAGATTTAGCGGGTCGACCTCTCCAGTACTTC. This rearrangement joins TRBV20-1 to TRBJ2-5; TRBD2 matches at 7 bases. The CDR3 has 14 residues. V dropped 0 bases and J dropped 10; count of bases not matched to a gene: 11. CDR1 DFQATT and CDR2 SNEGSKA come from the germline V gene (reference sequence).

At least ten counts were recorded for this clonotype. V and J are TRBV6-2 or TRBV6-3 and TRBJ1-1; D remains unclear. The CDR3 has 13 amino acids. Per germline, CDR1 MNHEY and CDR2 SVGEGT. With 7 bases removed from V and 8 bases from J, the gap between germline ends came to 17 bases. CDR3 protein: CASTDGLLAEAFF. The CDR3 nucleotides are TGTGCCAGCACTGACGGGCTTTTGGCGGAAGCTTTCTTT.

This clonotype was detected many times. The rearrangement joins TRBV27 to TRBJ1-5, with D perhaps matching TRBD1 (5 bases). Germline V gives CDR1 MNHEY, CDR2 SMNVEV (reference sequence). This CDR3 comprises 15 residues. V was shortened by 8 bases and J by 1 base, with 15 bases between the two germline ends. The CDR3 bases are TGTGCCAGCCGAAACGGGGCGTGGAGCAATCAGCCCCAGCATTTT. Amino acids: CASRNGAWSNQPQHF.

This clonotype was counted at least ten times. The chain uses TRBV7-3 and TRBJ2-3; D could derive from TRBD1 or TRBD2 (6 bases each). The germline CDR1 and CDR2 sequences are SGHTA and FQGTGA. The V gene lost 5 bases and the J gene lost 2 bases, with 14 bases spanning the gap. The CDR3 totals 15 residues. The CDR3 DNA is TGTGCCAGCAGCCGGAGGGGGGAAATCACAGATACGCAGTATTTT. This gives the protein CASSRRGEITDTQYF.

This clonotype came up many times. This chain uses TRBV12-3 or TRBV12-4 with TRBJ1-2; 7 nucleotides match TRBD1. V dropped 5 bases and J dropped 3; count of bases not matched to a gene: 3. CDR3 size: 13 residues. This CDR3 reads CASSGQVDYGYTF. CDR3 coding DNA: TGTGCCAGCAGTGGACAGGTAGACTATGGCTACACCTTC.

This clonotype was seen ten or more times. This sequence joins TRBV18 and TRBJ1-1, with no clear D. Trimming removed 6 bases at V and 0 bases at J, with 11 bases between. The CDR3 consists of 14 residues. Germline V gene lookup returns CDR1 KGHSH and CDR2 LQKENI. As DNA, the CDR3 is TGTGCCAGCTCGTTATCACGGATGAACACTGAAGCTTTCTTT. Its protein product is CASSLSRMNTEAFF.

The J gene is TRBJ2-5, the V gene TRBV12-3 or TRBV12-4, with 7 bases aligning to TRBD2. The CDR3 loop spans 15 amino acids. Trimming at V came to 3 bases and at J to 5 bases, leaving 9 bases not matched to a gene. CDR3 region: CASSFQLASGETQYF. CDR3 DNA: TGTGCCAGCAGTTTTCAACTAGCGTCGGGGGAGACCCAGTACTTC.

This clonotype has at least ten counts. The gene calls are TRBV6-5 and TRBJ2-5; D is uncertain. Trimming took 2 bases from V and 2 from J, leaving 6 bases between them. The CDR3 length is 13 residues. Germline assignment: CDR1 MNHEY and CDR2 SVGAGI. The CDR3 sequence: CASSYEVQETQYF. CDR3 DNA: TGTGCCAGCAGTTACGAGGTTCAAGAGACCCAGTACTTC.

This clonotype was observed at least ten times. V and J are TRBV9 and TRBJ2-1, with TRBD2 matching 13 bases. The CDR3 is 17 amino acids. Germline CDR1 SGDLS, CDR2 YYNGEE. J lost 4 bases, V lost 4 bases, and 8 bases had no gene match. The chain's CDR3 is CASSPVGLAGTYNEQFF. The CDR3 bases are TGTGCCAGCAGCCCCGTGGGACTAGCGGGAACTTACAATGAGCAGTTCTTC.

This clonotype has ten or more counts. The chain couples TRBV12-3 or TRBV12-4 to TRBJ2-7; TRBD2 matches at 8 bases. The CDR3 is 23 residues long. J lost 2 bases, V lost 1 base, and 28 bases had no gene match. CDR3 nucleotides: TGTGCCAGCAGTTTAGAAGCGCCGTGTCCGTGTGGGCTGGGCCAGCGGGGGACCTACGAGCAGTACTTC. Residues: CASSLEAPCPCGLGQRGTYEQYF.

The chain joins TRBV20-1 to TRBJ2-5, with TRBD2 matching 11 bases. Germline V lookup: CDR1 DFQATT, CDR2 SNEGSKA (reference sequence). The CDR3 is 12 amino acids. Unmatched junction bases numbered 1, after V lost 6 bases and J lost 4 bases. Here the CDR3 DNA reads TGCAGTGCCGGACTAGCGGGAGAGACCCAGTACTTC. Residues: CSAGLAGETQYF.

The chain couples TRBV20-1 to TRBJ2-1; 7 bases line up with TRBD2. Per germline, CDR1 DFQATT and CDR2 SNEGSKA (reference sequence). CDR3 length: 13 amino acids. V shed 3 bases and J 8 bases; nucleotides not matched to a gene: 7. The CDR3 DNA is TGCAGTGCTAGTTTGCGGGAGAGGTATGAGCAGTTCTTC. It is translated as CSASLRERYEQFF.

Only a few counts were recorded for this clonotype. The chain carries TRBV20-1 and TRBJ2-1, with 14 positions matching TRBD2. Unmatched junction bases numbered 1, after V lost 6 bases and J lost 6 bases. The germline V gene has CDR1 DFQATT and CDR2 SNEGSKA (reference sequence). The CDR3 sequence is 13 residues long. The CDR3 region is CSAGTSGSNEQFF. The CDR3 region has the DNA TGCAGTGCCGGGACTAGCGGGAGCAATGAGCAGTTCTTC.

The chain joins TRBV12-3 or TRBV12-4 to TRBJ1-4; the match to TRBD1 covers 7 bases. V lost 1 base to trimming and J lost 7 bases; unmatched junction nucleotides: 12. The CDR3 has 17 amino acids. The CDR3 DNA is TGTGCCAGCAGTTTAGGCAGGGGGGTGATGACTGGTGAAAAACTGTTTTTT. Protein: CASSLGRGVMTGEKLFF.

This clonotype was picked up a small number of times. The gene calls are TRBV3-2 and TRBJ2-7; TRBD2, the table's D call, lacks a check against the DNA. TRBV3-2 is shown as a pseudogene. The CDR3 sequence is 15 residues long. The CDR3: CASSQAFRLADKQYF. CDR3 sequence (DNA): TGTGCCAGCAGCCAAGCCTTCCGACTAGCGGACAAGCAGTACTTC.

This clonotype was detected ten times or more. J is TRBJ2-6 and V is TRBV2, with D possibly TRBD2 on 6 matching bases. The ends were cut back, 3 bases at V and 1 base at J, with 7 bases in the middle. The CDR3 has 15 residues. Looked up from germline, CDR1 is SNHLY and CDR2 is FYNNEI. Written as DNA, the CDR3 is TGTGCCAGCAGTGAGGCGGGATCTGGGGCCAACGTCCTGACTTTC. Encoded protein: CASSEAGSGANVLTF.

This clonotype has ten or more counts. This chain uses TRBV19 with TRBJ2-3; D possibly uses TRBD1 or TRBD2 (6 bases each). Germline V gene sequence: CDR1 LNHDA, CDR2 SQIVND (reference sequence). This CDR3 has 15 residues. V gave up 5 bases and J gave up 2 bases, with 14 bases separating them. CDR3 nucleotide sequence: TGTGCCAGTAGTCTCGGAGGGGGGACCACAGATACGCAGTATTTT. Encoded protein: CASSLGGGTTDTQYF.

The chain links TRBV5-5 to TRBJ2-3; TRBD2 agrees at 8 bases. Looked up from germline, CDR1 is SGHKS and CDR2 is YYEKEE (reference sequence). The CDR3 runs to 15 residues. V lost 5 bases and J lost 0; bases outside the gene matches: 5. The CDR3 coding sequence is TGTGCCAGCAGGAAGCTAGCGGGCAGCACAGATACGCAGTATTTT. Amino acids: CASRKLAGSTDTQYF.

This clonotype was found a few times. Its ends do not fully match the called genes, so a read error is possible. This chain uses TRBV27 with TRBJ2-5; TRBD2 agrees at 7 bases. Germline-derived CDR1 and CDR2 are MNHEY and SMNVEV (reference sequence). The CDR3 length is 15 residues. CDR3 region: CASGLAGVDQETQYF. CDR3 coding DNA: TGTGCCAGCGGTTTAGCGGGCGTTGATCAGGAGACCCAGTACTTC.

The CDR3 DNA follows: TGCGCCAGCAGCTTGGGGGCGGGGGGGGGCCACAATGAGCAGTTCTTC. It encodes CASSLGAGGGHNEQFF. This chain joins TRBV5-1 and TRBJ2-1; 9 bases agree with TRBD2. Trimming removed 0 bases from V and 5 bases from J; junction bases left unmatched: 6. CDR3 size: 16 residues. Germline CDR1 SGHRS, CDR2 YFSETQ.

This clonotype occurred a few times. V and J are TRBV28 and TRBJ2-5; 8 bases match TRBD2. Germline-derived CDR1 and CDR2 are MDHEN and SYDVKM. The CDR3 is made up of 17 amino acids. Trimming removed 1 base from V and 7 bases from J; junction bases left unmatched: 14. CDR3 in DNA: TGTGCCAGCAGTTTATTTACGGCCGCGGGGGGCCTTCCGACCCAGTACTTC. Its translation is CASSLFTAAGGLPTQYF.

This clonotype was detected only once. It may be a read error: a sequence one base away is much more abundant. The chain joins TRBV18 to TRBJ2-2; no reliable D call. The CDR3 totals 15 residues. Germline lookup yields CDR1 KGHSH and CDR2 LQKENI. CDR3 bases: TGTGCCAGCTCATCACCCACGGGCCGCGGCGGGGAGCTGTTTTTT. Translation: CASSSPTGRGGELFF.

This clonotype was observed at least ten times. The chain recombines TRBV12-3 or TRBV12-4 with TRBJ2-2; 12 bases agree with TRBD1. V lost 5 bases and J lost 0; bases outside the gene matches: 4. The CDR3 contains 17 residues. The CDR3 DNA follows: TGTGCCAGCAGTGAGGGGACAGGGGGCGCGAACACCGGGGAGCTGTTTTTT. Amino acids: CASSEGTGGANTGELFF.

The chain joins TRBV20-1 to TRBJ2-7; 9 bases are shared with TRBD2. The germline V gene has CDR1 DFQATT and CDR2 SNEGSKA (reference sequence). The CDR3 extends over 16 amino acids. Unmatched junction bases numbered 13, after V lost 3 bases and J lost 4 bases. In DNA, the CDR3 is TGCAGTGCTAGTCTCCTAGCGGGGATAGAGAAGTACGAGCAGTACTTC. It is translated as CSASLLAGIEKYEQYF.

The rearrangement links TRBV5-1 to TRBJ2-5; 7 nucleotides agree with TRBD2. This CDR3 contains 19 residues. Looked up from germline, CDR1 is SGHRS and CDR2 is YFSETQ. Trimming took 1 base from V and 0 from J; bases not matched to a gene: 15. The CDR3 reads CASSLIGTAGEKYQETQYF. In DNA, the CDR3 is TGCGCCAGCAGCTTGATAGGGACGGCGGGGGAAAAGTACCAAGAGACCCAGTACTTC.

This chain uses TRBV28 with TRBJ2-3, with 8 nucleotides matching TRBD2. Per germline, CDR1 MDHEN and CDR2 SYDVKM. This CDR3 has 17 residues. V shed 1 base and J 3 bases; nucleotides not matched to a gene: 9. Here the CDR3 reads CASSLLGSGKGTDTQYF. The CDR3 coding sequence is TGTGCCAGCAGTTTATTAGGTAGCGGGAAAGGTACAGATACGCAGTATTTT.

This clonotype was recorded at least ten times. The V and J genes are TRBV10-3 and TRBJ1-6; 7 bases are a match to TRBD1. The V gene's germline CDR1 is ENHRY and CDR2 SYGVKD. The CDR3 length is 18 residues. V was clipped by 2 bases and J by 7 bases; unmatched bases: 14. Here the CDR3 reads CAISETGTDPIVNSPLHF. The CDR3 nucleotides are TGTGCCATCAGTGAGACCGGGACAGATCCAATTGTGAATTCACCCCTCCACTTT.